These 24 T cell receptor beta chains originate from one sample sequenced in a study of blood T cell repertoires in COVID-19. This table comes from immunoSEQ multiplex PCR, and its TCRdb copy is limited to in-frame clones, with some not included. This table holds around 140,000 clones, over 75% found once. The source material was PBMCs or T cells enriched from blood (not recorded which). The origin of the receptors is a man in his fifties or sixties in a cohort exposed to, infected with or recovered from COVID-19 (not recorded which).

The chain carries TRBV12-3 or TRBV12-4 and TRBJ2-2; D gene ambiguous. The CDR3 is 11 residues long. V was trimmed by 5 bases and J by 9 bases, leaving 7 bases between them. The CDR3 DNA is TGTGCCAGCAGTCCCGACAGGGAGCTGTTTTTT. Amino acid sequence: CASSPDRELFF.

The rearrangement links TRBV2 to TRBJ2-7; D is possibly TRBD1 (6 bases). This CDR3 is built from 14 residues. Trimming cost V 7 bases and J 7 bases, with 20 bases left between them. Germline CDR1 is SNHLY and CDR2 is FYNNEI. CDR3 DNA: TGTGCCAGCAATTTTTTGGGGGCTCGGGAAGAGCAGTACTTC. It translates to CASNFLGAREEQYF. Using reference TRBV2 and TRBJ2-7 for the parts outside the CDR3, the full variable domain is EPEVTQTPSHQVTQMGQEVILRCVPISNHLYFYWYRQILGQKVEFLVSFYNNEISEKSEIFDDQFSVERPDGSNFTLKIRSTKLEDSAMYFCASNFLGAREEQYFGPGTRLTVT.

The rearrangement joins TRBV11-2 to TRBJ2-1; 7 nucleotides match TRBD2. The CDR3 totals 17 residues. V lost 5 bases to trimming and J lost 10 bases; unmatched junction nucleotides: 20. Germline lookup yields CDR1 SGHAT and CDR2 FQNNGV. The CDR3 here is CASSRKVLLNLADEQFF. CDR3 in DNA: TGTGCCAGCAGCCGTAAGGTCTTACTAAACCTAGCGGACGAGCAGTTCTTC.

V usage is TRBV20-1 and J usage is TRBJ1-1, with no clear D. V was shortened by 3 bases and J by 3 bases, with 5 bases between the two germline ends. Germline CDR1 and CDR2: DFQATT and SNEGSKA (reference sequence). The CDR3 loop spans 11 amino acids. The CDR3 nucleotides read TGCAGTGCTAGGGAGGACACTGAAGCTTTCTTT. Translation: CSAREDTEAFF.

This clone was seen a few times. This chain links TRBV3-1 (or the pseudogene TRBV3-2) with TRBJ1-5; perhaps TRBD1 as D (5 bases). The CDR3 extends over 14 amino acids. Germline CDR1 is LGHDT and CDR2 is YNNKEL (reference sequence). Deletions cut 4 bases from V and 7 bases from J, with 14 bases between. This chain's CDR3 is CASSPSGEGQPQHF. The CDR3 DNA is TGTGCCAGCAGCCCCTCGGGGGAAGGACAGCCCCAGCATTTT.

V is TRBV12-3 or TRBV12-4 and J is TRBJ1-1, with unresolved D. The CDR3 runs 12 residues. Deletions cut 6 bases from V and 4 bases from J, with 9 bases between. CDR3 in DNA: TGTGCCAGCAGATTCACATCCACTGAAGCTTTCTTT. Translating gives CASRFTSTEAFF.

The V call is TRBV3-1 (or the pseudogene TRBV3-2), the J call TRBJ2-2; possibly TRBD1 for D (6 bases). The V gene lost 2 bases and the J gene lost 5 bases, with 12 bases spanning the gap. Per germline, CDR1 LGHDT and CDR2 YNNKEL (reference sequence). This CDR3 spans 15 amino acids. CDR3 nucleotides: TGTGCCAGCAGCCAATTAGGGGGTCGGACCGGGGAGCTGTTTTTT. As protein: CASSQLGGRTGELFF.

This chain joins TRBV5-5 and TRBJ2-3; the match to TRBD2 covers 8 bases. Trimming at V came to 4 bases and at J to 2 bases, leaving 9 bases not matched to a gene. CDR1 SGHKS and CDR2 YYEKEE come from the germline V gene (reference sequence). This CDR3 comprises 16 residues. The DNA of the CDR3 is TGTGCCAGCAGCACTAAGACTAGCGCATTCACAGATACGCAGTATTTT. Its translation is CASSTKTSAFTDTQYF.

This chain joins TRBV5-6 and TRBJ2-3; 7 bases fit TRBD2. CDR1 SGHDT and CDR2 YYEEEE come from the germline V gene. CDR3 size: 15 residues. The junction had 6 bases not matched to a gene; V was cut back by 5 bases and J by 0 bases. Written as DNA, the CDR3 is TGTGCCAGCAGGAACCTAGCGGTGAGCACAGATACGCAGTATTTT. This codes for CASRNLAVSTDTQYF.

The chain links TRBV7-8 to TRBJ2-2; 8 bases are a match to TRBD1. The CDR3 loop spans 13 amino acids. The ends lost 5 bases at V and 7 bases at J; junction bases unmatched: 3. Germline CDR1 SGHVS, CDR2 FQNEAQ. CDR3 loop: CASSRDRGGELFF. The CDR3 DNA reads as TGTGCCAGCAGCCGAGACAGGGGCGGGGAGCTGTTTTTT.

The chain employs TRBV27 and TRBJ1-6, with 9 bases that match TRBD1. Germline V lookup: CDR1 MNHEY, CDR2 SMNVEV (reference sequence). V shed 5 bases and J 8 bases; nucleotides not matched to a gene: 7. This CDR3 contains 15 residues. The CDR3 region has the DNA TGTGCCAGCAGTCCAGGGACAGGGTTTTATTCACCCCTCCACTTT. It is translated as CASSPGTGFYSPLHF.

This clone was recorded many times. The same CDR3 also results from other DNA sequences found in this sample. This chain links TRBV3-1 (or the pseudogene TRBV3-2) with TRBJ1-1, with a possible D match to TRBD1 (5 bases). The V gene's germline CDR1 is LGHDT and CDR2 YNNKEL (reference sequence). Trimming shortened V by 4 bases and J by 1 base, and 10 bases separated the two germline ends. The CDR3 runs 14 residues. The CDR3 sequence is CASSPLTANTEAFF. CDR3 nucleotide sequence: TGTGCCAGCAGCCCTCTGACAGCGAACACTGAAGCTTTCTTT.

The rearrangement links TRBV19 to TRBJ2-7; D remains ambiguous. The germline V and J ends were trimmed by 1 base and 3 bases, with 4 bases remaining between them. The CDR3 is 12 amino acids. Per germline, CDR1 LNHDA and CDR2 SQIVND (reference sequence). CDR3: CASSIGGYEQYF. Written as DNA, the CDR3 is TGTGCCAGTAGTATAGGAGGCTACGAGCAGTACTTC.

The gene calls are TRBV6-5 and TRBJ2-7, with a tentative D call TRBD2 (6 bases). Germline loops: CDR1 MNHEY, CDR2 SVGAGI. Deletions cut 6 bases from V and 6 bases from J, with 12 bases between. The CDR3 contains 12 residues. The CDR3 DNA reads as TGTGCCAGCAGCGGGAGTAGGGGCGAGCAGTACTTC. Translated: CASSGSRGEQYF.

The V and J genes are TRBV19 and TRBJ1-4; D remains ambiguous. The germline CDR1 and CDR2 sequences are LNHDA and SQIVND (reference sequence). With 3 bases removed from V and 6 bases from J, the gap between germline ends came to 8 bases. CDR3 size: 13 residues. The CDR3 bases are TGTGCCAGTAGTATTTCCGGGGATGAAAAACTGTTTTTT. Residues: CASSISGDEKLFF.

The chain links TRBV6-6 to TRBJ2-1; TRBD1 matches at 7 bases. The germline gives CDR1 MNHNY, CDR2 SVGAGI (reference sequence). V was pared by 5 bases and J by 4 bases, with 14 bases of the junction left unmatched. CDR3 size: 17 residues. CDR3: CASSRSYGTAAYNEQFF. In nucleotides, the CDR3 is TGTGCCAGCAGTCGGAGTTATGGGACAGCCGCTTACAATGAGCAGTTCTTC.

The rearrangement links TRBV5-1 to TRBJ1-6; 7 bases are a match to TRBD1. CDR1 is SGHRS and CDR2 is YFSETQ in the germline V gene. This CDR3 is built from 14 residues. Trimming cost V 3 bases and J 7 bases; bases outside gene matches: 4. This CDR3 reads CASSSGQENSPLHF. The CDR3 region has the DNA TGCGCCAGCAGCTCCGGACAGGAGAATTCACCCCTCCACTTT.

V usage is TRBV19 and J usage is TRBJ2-4, with 7 bases that match TRBD1. The CDR3 runs 13 residues. Germline V lookup: CDR1 LNHDA, CDR2 SQIVND (reference sequence). The V gene end was trimmed by 3 bases and the J gene end by 8 bases; junction bases not matched to a gene: 4. CDR3 bases: TGTGCCAGTAGTATCGTAACAGGGGACATTCAGTACTTC. It encodes CASSIVTGDIQYF.

The DNA of the CDR3 is TGTGCCAGCAGCGCGGGGGGGAGGTCTGAAGCTTTCTTT. It yields the protein CASSAGGRSEAFF. The chain carries TRBV7-6 and TRBJ1-1; a weak D match, TRBD1 (5 bases). The length of the CDR3 is 13 residues. V dropped 5 bases and J dropped 6 bases, with 13 bases sitting between them. Per the germline V gene, CDR1 is SGHVS and CDR2 is FNYEAQ.

By sample share, this clone is large. The chain carries TRBV28 and TRBJ2-7; 9 nucleotides line up with TRBD1. This CDR3 has 15 residues. Per the germline V gene, CDR1 is MDHEN and CDR2 is SYDVKM. V lost 7 bases and J lost 0; bases outside the gene matches: 7. This chain's CDR3 is CASTTGQGHSYEQYF. The CDR3 nucleotides read TGTGCCAGCACCACGGGACAGGGCCACTCCTACGAGCAGTACTTC.

This chain connects TRBV12-3 or TRBV12-4 to TRBJ1-1; D uncertain. Trimming stripped 3 bases from V and 5 bases from J, with 10 bases between. This CDR3 spans 13 amino acids. CDR3 nucleotide sequence: TGTGCCAGCAGTTTTTTAACAGAAACTGAAGCTTTCTTT. Protein: CASSFLTETEAFF.

There are a few counts of this clone. CDR3 residues: CASSSGAGSSYNEQFF. In nucleotides, the CDR3 is TGTGCCAGCAGTTCCGGAGCGGGAAGCTCCTACAATGAGCAGTTCTTC. The gene calls are TRBV27 and TRBJ2-1; 7 nucleotides line up with TRBD2. The J segment lost 0 bases and the V segment lost 4 bases, leaving 6 bases of the junction unmatched. This CDR3 region has 16 residues. CDR1 and CDR2 (germline): MNHEY, SMNVEV (reference sequence).

This clone was detected only once. This chain links TRBV6-5 with TRBJ2-2, with 11 bases identical to TRBD1. The ends lost 6 bases at V and 7 bases at J; junction bases unmatched: 4. CDR3 size: 14 residues. Germline V gene data show CDR1 as MNHEY and CDR2 as SVGAGI. CDR3 sequence (DNA): TGTGCCAGCAGAGGACAGGGGGCTAGCGGGGAGCTGTTTTTT. It translates to CASRGQGASGELFF.

J is TRBJ2-2 and V is TRBV7-2, with 7 bases aligning to TRBD1. This CDR3 is 14 amino acids long. V lost 5 bases, J lost 6 bases, and 6 bases stayed unmatched. Germline assignment: CDR1 SGHTA and CDR2 FQGNSA. The CDR3 coding sequence is TGTGCCAGCAGCGGAACGGACAGGTCCGGGGAGCTGTTTTTT. Encoded protein: CASSGTDRSGELFF. The variable domain in full, completed from reference TRBV7-2 and TRBJ2-2, reads GAGVSQSPSNKVTEKGKDVELRCDPISGHTALYWYRQSLGQGLEFLIYFQGNSAPDKSGLPSDRFSAERTGGSVSTLTIQRTQQEDSAVYLCASSGTDRSGELFFGEGSRLTVL.